A selection of T cell receptor beta chains follows, all from one sample in a study of spatial heterogeneity in lung cancer. TCRdb ran MiXCR on the 5' RACE reads and lists one entry per CDR3 protein. Among 5,000 or so distinct CDR3 sequences listed, approximately 16% were seen once. The sequences come from normal lung tissue next to the tumor, collected at surgery. The receptors originated from a male donor with early-stage non-small cell lung cancer. Both conserved end residues are part of each CDR3. A D gene is named only where the DNA matches it firmly. Some rows have no size entry. The others give once, few or many, or a class for an expanded clone.

TRBJ1-6 TRBV28 NA medium-sized TGTGCCAGCAGTTTCCCAGTTCTAAATTCACCCCTCCACTTT CASSFPVLNSPLHF
TRBJ2-3 TRBV12-3/TRBV12-4 TRBD2 many TGTGCCAGCACCCTGGGGGGGGGGACAGATACGCAGTATTTT CASTLGGGTDTQYF
TRBJ2-3 TRBV5-4 TRBD1 NA TGTGCCAGCAGCTCAGGGGGACAGGCAAACACAGATACGCAGTATTTT CASSSGGQANTDTQYF
TRBJ2-5 TRBV25-1 TRBD2 medium-sized TGTGCCAGCAGGCGGGGGGCTGGGGAGACCCAGTACTTC CASRRGAGETQYF
TRBJ1-5 TRBV7-9 NA NA TGTGCCGTAGGACTGGTTTATAGCAATCAGCCCCAGCATTTT CAVGLVYSNQPQHF
TRBJ2-1 TRBV4-1 TRBD2 NA TGCGCCAGCAGCCCCGGGCGGCGGGGGAACAATGAGCAGTTCTTC CASSPGRRGNNEQFF
TRBJ2-4 TRBV5-1 NA many TGCGCCAGCAGCCCCGGATCCGGGGCATCAGACGTAGCCAAAAACATTCAGTACTTC CASSPGSGASDVAKNIQYF
TRBJ2-1 TRBV5-1 NA NA TGCGCCAGCAGCTTGGCGACCAGAAACAATGAGCAGTTCTTC CASSLATRNNEQFF
TRBJ2-3 TRBV3-1 NA medium-sized TGTGCCAGCAGCCAAGGAGGGGGGGCAGATACGCAGTATTTT CASSQGGGADTQYF
TRBJ2-2 TRBV7-9 NA NA TGTGCCAGCAGCGTTACACAGAACACCGGGGAGCTGTTTTTT CASSVTQNTGELFF
TRBJ2-7 TRBV6-5 NA large TGTGCCAGCAGCCCTGGACTACTGGGCGAGCAGTACTTC CASSPGLLGEQYF
TRBJ2-7 TRBV20-1 TRBD1 medium-sized TGCAGTGCTAGGAGAGGACAGGGGCTAGTTTCGGGATCCGAGCAGTACTTC CSARRGQGLVSGSEQYF
TRBJ2-1 TRBV30 NA many TGTGCCTGGAGTCCTACTAGATACTCCTACAATGAGCAGTTCTTC CAWSPTRYSYNEQFF
TRBJ2-1 TRBV5-1 TRBD2 medium-sized TGCGCCAGCAGCACACAAGCGGGGGATAATTACAATGAGCAGTTCTTC CASSTQAGDNYNEQFF
TRBJ2-5 TRBV5-6 NA medium-sized TGTGCCAGCAGCTCTAGATGGTTCGAGACCCAGTACTTC CASSSRWFETQYF
TRBJ2-1 TRBV24-1 NA medium-sized TGTGCCACCAGTGACCAGCGGACCTACAATGAGCAGTTCTTC CATSDQRTYNEQFF
TRBJ2-1 TRBV11-2 NA NA TGTGCCAGCAGCTTACCAAAGAACAATGAGCAGTTCTTC CASSLPKNNEQFF
TRBJ1-4 TRBV28 NA many TGTGCCAGCAGTTTGGGGGGACATGAAAAACTGTTTTTT CASSLGGHEKLFF
TRBJ2-5 TRBV5-1 NA medium-sized TGCGCCAGCAGCTTGATGGGAGACAGCCTTCAAGAGACCCAGTACTTC CASSLMGDSLQETQYF
TRBJ2-1 TRBV20-1 NA many TGCAGTGCTAGAGATCTCGGACTATCGAGCTCCTACAATGAGCAGTTCTTC CSARDLGLSSSYNEQFF
TRBJ1-2 TRBV10-3 TRBD1 few TGTGCCATCAGGGACAGGGGGCATGAAGGCTACACCTTC CAIRDRGHEGYTF
TRBJ2-3 TRBV6-2/TRBV6-3 NA NA TGTGCCAGCACCGAGGGGAGAGGGCTAAGCACAGATACGCAGTATTTT CASTEGRGLSTDTQYF
TRBJ1-1 TRBV29-1 TRBD1 NA TGCAGCGTTGAAGGGGACAGGTACACTGAAGCTTTCTTT CSVEGDRYTEAFF
TRBJ1-2 TRBV10-3 NA NA TGTGCCATCAGTGATCCAGGCGGCGGGAATAATCATGGCTACACCTTC CAISDPGGGNNHGYTF
TRBJ2-2 TRBV28 TRBD2 medium-sized TGTGCCAGCAGTTCCTACGGGACTAGCGGTTGGCAAGGGGAGCTGTTTTTT CASSSYGTSGWQGELFF
TRBJ1-5 TRBV28 NA many TGTGCCAGCACTCCCCATCTGGGGCAGCCCGACAATCAGCCCCAGCATTTT CASTPHLGQPDNQPQHF
TRBJ1-2 TRBV20-1 NA medium-sized TGCAGTGCGACCATTCCGGGCTCCCGTAACTATGGCTACACCTTC CSATIPGSRNYGYTF
TRBJ1-2 TRBV5-1 NA NA TGCGCCAGCAGCTTGTCACGGGGGATCCAGGGCTACACCTTC CASSLSRGIQGYTF
TRBJ2-7 TRBV28 TRBD1 many TGTGCCAGCAGTGGGGACAGGGGCCGGTACGAGCAGTACTTC CASSGDRGRYEQYF
TRBJ1-5 TRBV29-1 NA few TGCAGCGTTGAAGAAAGCAGCAATCAGCCCCAGCATTTT CSVEESSNQPQHF
TRBJ2-3 TRBV5-6 NA medium-sized TGTGCCAGCAGCTTATACGGCGGGAACTCAGATACGCAGTATTTT CASSLYGGNSDTQYF
TRBJ2-1 TRBV5-1 TRBD2 medium-sized TGCGCCAGCAGCTTGGACAGGGGGGAAGATAGCGGGAGGGCGAAAAAGTTCTTC CASSLDRGEDSGRAKKFF
TRBJ2-7 TRBV28 NA many TGTGCCAGCAGTCCGACCTACGAGCAGTACTTC CASSPTYEQYF
TRBJ2-5 TRBV28 NA medium-sized TGTGCCAGCAGTCCCAGACAAGAGACCCAGTACTTC CASSPRQETQYF
TRBJ2-1 TRBV7-9 NA medium-sized TGTGCCAGCAGCTTGGGAGACGGCCGAACAAATGAGCAGTTCTTC CASSLGDGRTNEQFF
TRBJ2-7 TRBV20-1 NA NA TGCAGTGCTAGTTTCGTAGGAGGGGAGCAGTACTTC CSASFVGGEQYF
TRBJ2-1 TRBV20-1 NA medium-sized TGCAGTGCTAGACCCAGGAACAATGAGCAGTTCTTC CSARPRNNEQFF
TRBJ1-4 TRBV13 NA few TGTGCCAGCAGTCCAATGTCGACCCAGACGCTGTTTTTT CASSPMSTQTLFF
TRBJ2-4 TRBV19 TRBD1 medium-sized TGTGCCAGTAAACAGGACAGGGGTATATCCAAAAACATTCAGTACTTC CASKQDRGISKNIQYF
TRBJ1-1 TRBV2 NA medium-sized TGTGCCAGCAGGGACTCTGGACAGAACACTGAAGCTTTCTTT CASRDSGQNTEAFF
TRBJ2-1 TRBV7-2 NA medium-sized TGTGCCAGCAGCTTAGTTTTGACGGGGGATGAGCAGTTCTTC CASSLVLTGDEQFF
TRBJ2-7 TRBV5-1 TRBD1 NA TGCGCCAGCAGCTTGGCCGAGGGGGCTGGCGAGCAGTACTTC CASSLAEGAGEQYF
TRBJ1-5 TRBV20-1 NA medium-sized TGCAGTGCTAGAGATTCTTCATCTCAGCCCCAGCATTTT CSARDSSSQPQHF
TRBJ2-5 TRBV12-3/TRBV12-4 NA medium-sized TGTGCCAGCAGTTTACGGGAAGAGACCCAGTACTTC CASSLREETQYF
TRBJ2-7 TRBV27 TRBD2 NA TGTGCCAGCAGTTCCCTAGCGGGAGGCCTCACCTACGAGCAGTACTTC CASSSLAGGLTYEQYF
TRBJ2-5 TRBV7-9 TRBD2 medium-sized TGTGCCAGCAACCCGACCCTAGCGGGAATGGAGACCCAGTACTTC CASNPTLAGMETQYF
TRBJ2-7 TRBV5-1 NA medium-sized TGCGCCAGCAGCCCGGGGACATTGAACGAGCAGTACTTC CASSPGTLNEQYF
TRBJ2-1 TRBV11-3 NA medium-sized TGTGCCAGCAGCTCCCCGTCGGGTCAGTTCCCTTTTGAGCAGTTCTTC CASSSPSGQFPFEQFF
TRBJ2-7 TRBV2 TRBD2 many TGTGCCAGCAGTAACGAGCGGGAGGAGTACGAGCAGTACTTC CASSNEREEYEQYF
TRBJ1-1 TRBV10-3 NA medium-sized TGTGCCATCAGTGAGTCCCGGCTCACAGACCCTGAAGCTTTCTTT CAISESRLTDPEAFF
TRBJ1-1 TRBV5-1 TRBD1 medium-sized TGCGCCAGCAGCGTAGAGGGGGCGCAGGGGAACACTGAAGCTTTCTTT CASSVEGAQGNTEAFF
TRBJ1-1 TRBV29-1 TRBD1 few TGCAGCGTTATAGGGGGCGGCACTGAAGCTTTCTTT CSVIGGGTEAFF
TRBJ1-2 TRBV28 NA many TGTGCCAGCACCCGCGGGGGGGGTGACTACACCTTC CASTRGGGDYTF
TRBJ1-2 TRBV6-4 NA NA TGTGCCAGCAGTGACGGTATTAATAACTATGGCTACACCTTC CASSDGINNYGYTF
TRBJ2-2 TRBV6-6 NA many TGTGCCAGCAGTTACTCTAGGACATCCCAGGGCACCGGGGAGCTGTTTTTT CASSYSRTSQGTGELFF